This entry lists 14 T cell receptor beta chains sequenced from one sample in a study of shared clonotypes between healthy human individuals. The assay was immunoSEQ multiplex PCR, and TCRdb's table has in-frame clones only and misses some. The sample records hundreds of thousands of clones, approximately 79% being singletons. Sequenced sample: memory CD4+ T cells sorted from blood. The subset: CD45RA-negative fraction. The receptors here all came from a woman in her 30s in good health.

The V gene is TRBV28, the J gene TRBJ2-7; D gene uncertain. The CDR3 length is 13 residues. Germline CDR1 is MDHEN and CDR2 is SYDVKM. The V and J ends lost 10 bases and 8 bases respectively, with 21 bases between them. The CDR3 nucleotides are TGTGCCACGATCCAAGGACGCCCCCCCAAGCAGTACTTC. Amino acids: CATIQGRPPKQYF.

The chain recombines TRBV28 with TRBJ1-2; D unclear. This CDR3 is 13 amino acids long. V was trimmed by 7 bases and J by 1 base, leaving 10 bases between them. The germline V gene has CDR1 MDHEN and CDR2 SYDVKM. The CDR3: CASKAPFNYGYTF. The CDR3 DNA follows: TGTGCCAGCAAGGCACCCTTTAACTATGGCTACACCTTC.

Worth noting for this clone: The same CDR3 arises from other DNA sequences in this sample as well. The chain links TRBV7-9 to TRBJ2-6; D is ambiguous. The CDR3 contains 17 residues. Germline V gene data show CDR1 as SEHNR and CDR2 as FQNEAQ (reference sequence). The V end was cut by 4 bases, the J end by 0 bases, with 13 bases between. The CDR3 coding sequence is TGTGCCAGCAGCTCCCGGGTTAGTAGCTCTGGGGCCAACGTCCTGACTTTC. Translation: CASSSRVSSSGANVLTF.

The chain recombines TRBV2 with TRBJ2-7; 12 bases line up with TRBD1. From germline, CDR1 is SNHLY and CDR2 FYNNEI. The CDR3 consists of 13 residues. Unmatched junction bases numbered 4, after V lost 6 bases and J lost 7 bases. The CDR3 coding sequence is TGTGCCAGCAGGGGACAGGGGGCGCGGGAGCAGTACTTC. It encodes CASRGQGAREQYF.

The V call is TRBV5-4, the J call TRBJ2-5; 10 positions match TRBD2. The germline V gene encodes CDR1 SGHNT and CDR2 YYREEE (reference sequence). The CDR3 loop spans 15 amino acids. V trimming: 5 bases; J trimming: 3 bases; junction bases outside the gene matches: 7. The CDR3 DNA sequence: TGTGCCAGCAGGTCGGGACTAGCGTGGGAAGAGACCCAGTACTTC. Encoded protein: CASRSGLAWEETQYF.

A few counts support this clone. The chain combines TRBV13 with TRBJ1-2; 8 nucleotides agree with TRBD1. Germline-derived CDR1 and CDR2 are PRHDT and FYEKMQ (reference sequence). This CDR3 contains 15 residues. Trimming removed 2 bases from V and 5 bases from J; junction bases left unmatched: 7. CDR3 nucleotide sequence: TGTGCCAGCAGCTTAATCCAGGGGGCAGGATATGGCTACACCTTC. Protein product: CASSLIQGAGYGYTF.

Turning to this clone: Other nucleotide sequences in the sample specify the same CDR3. The V gene is TRBV2, the J gene TRBJ2-2, with TRBD2 matching over 7 bases. Germline loops: CDR1 SNHLY, CDR2 FYNNEI. J was trimmed by 2 bases and V by 5 bases; bases with no gene match: 5. This CDR3 is 15 amino acids long. The CDR3, as DNA: TGTGCCAGCAGTACCGGGACTACTAACACCGGGGAGCTGTTTTTT. Translating gives CASSTGTTNTGELFF.

V usage is TRBV27 and J usage is TRBJ2-3; 9 positions agree with TRBD2. The J segment lost 2 bases and the V segment lost 6 bases, leaving 3 bases of the junction unmatched. The CDR3 spans 14 residues. Germline V gene sequence: CDR1 MNHEY, CDR2 SMNVEV (reference sequence). CDR3 sequence: CASRLAGLTDTQYF. The CDR3 DNA is TGTGCCAGCAGGCTAGCGGGGCTCACAGATACGCAGTATTTT.

The J gene is TRBJ2-1, the V gene TRBV10-3; no firm D call. The CDR3 spans 14 residues. Trimming took 5 bases from V and 7 from J, leaving 15 bases between them. The germline V gene has CDR1 ENHRY and CDR2 SYGVKD. CDR3 nucleotides: TGTGCCATCAGTAAAGCGAACCTGGAGAATGAGCAGTTCTTC. Its protein product is CAISKANLENEQFF.

This clone was detected only a few times. Within the sample, other DNA sequences also encode this same CDR3. This rearrangement joins TRBV30 to TRBJ2-7; D gene uncertain. The V and J ends lost 0 bases and 3 bases respectively, with 3 bases between them. CDR1 and CDR2 (germline): GTSNPN, SVGIG (reference sequence). CDR3 length equals 11 residues. The CDR3 DNA reads as TGTGCCTGGAGTGTAAGCTACGAGCAGTACTTC. Its protein is CAWSVSYEQYF.

The chain uses TRBV2 and TRBJ1-1; 8 nucleotides align to TRBD1. Germline CDR1 is SNHLY and CDR2 is FYNNEI. J was trimmed by 10 bases and V by 6 bases; bases with no gene match: 13. CDR3 length equals 14 residues. The CDR3 loop is CASRDRAPDARAFF. DNA for the CDR3: TGTGCCAGCAGGGACAGGGCTCCGGACGCGAGAGCTTTCTTT.

V gene TRBV27 combines with J gene TRBJ2-1; 11 bases align to TRBD1. The CDR3 extends over 16 amino acids. Germline CDR1 is MNHEY and CDR2 is SMNVEV (reference sequence). Germline trimming cut 1 base from V and 9 bases from J; bases unmatched to any gene: 8. This chain's CDR3 is CASSLFLGQGVSEQFF. DNA for the CDR3: TGTGCCAGCAGTTTATTTTTGGGACAGGGGGTTTCTGAGCAGTTCTTC.

This rearrangement joins TRBV4-1 to TRBJ2-5, with 10 bases fitting TRBD2. This CDR3 is built from 17 residues. The V segment lost 1 base and the J segment 0 bases; nucleotides outside the gene matches: 5. The germline CDR1 and CDR2 sequences are MGHRA and YSYEKL. CDR3: CASSQGLAGGNQETQYF. The CDR3 DNA sequence: TGCGCCAGCAGCCAAGGGTTAGCGGGAGGTAACCAAGAGACCCAGTACTTC.

A remark on this clone: This same CDR3 is encoded by further DNA sequences in the sample. V usage is TRBV27 and J usage is TRBJ2-2, with D possibly TRBD1 on 6 matching bases. This CDR3 has 13 residues. Trimming stripped 5 bases from V and 7 bases from J, with 11 bases between. Germline CDR1 reads MNHEY; CDR2 reads SMNVEV (reference sequence). The CDR3 is CASSPQGIGELFF. The CDR3 DNA follows: TGTGCCAGCAGTCCCCAGGGGATCGGGGAGCTGTTTTTT.